Presented here are 31 T cell receptor beta chains from one specimen sequenced in a study of CDR3 diversity in severe acne. TCRdb fed the PCR reads into MiXCR, producing one record per CDR3 protein. The sample lists about 98,000 distinct CDR3 sequences; around 56% were seen once. Material for sequencing was blood. These receptor sequences come from a male donor with acne.

A remark on this clonotype: A much bigger clone sits one base away, suggesting this may be a read error. The chain has TRBV14 and TRBJ2-1; 10 bases line up with TRBD2. This CDR3 is built from 16 residues. The germline V gene has CDR1 SGHDN and CDR2 FVKESK. Written as DNA, the CDR3 is TGTGCCAGCAGCCCTCCTAGCGGGAGTTCCTACAATGAGAAGTTCTTC. It is translated as CASSPPSGSSYNEKFF.

This clonotype was found a few times. The genes are TRBV25-1 and TRBJ1-2; 7 positions agree with TRBD1. The V gene end was trimmed by 1 base and the J gene end by 4 bases; junction bases not matched to a gene: 6. CDR1 and CDR2 (germline): MGHDK, SYGVNS. There are 15 residues in the CDR3. CDR3 bases: TGTGCCAGCAGTGAATCGACAGGGTTGGGCTATGGCTACACCTTC. It is translated as CASSESTGLGYGYTF.

This clonotype was counted at least ten times. The rearrangement links TRBV2 to TRBJ2-1, with D possibly being TRBD1 (6 bases). From germline, CDR1 is SNHLY and CDR2 FYNNEI. V was pared by 10 bases and J by 0 bases, with 16 bases between. The CDR3 is made up of 15 amino acids. CDR3 nucleotide sequence: TGTGCCATTCGGGTACAGGGCGCCTCCTACAATGAGCAGTTCTTC. It encodes CAIRVQGASYNEQFF.

There are many counts of this clonotype. The chain has TRBV20-1 and TRBJ1-6; possible D gene TRBD1, 6 bases. Germline V CDR1 and CDR2: DFQATT, SNEGSKA (reference sequence). Trimming took off 0 bases at V and 2 bases at J, with 11 bases between the two ends. This CDR3 spans 16 amino acids. CDR3 in amino acids: CSARDQAGAYNSPLHF. CDR3 DNA sequence: TGCAGTGCTAGAGATCAAGCAGGGGCCTATAATTCACCCCTCCACTTT.

The chain carries TRBV27 and TRBJ2-5; 8 bases fit TRBD2. The germline V gene encodes CDR1 MNHEY and CDR2 SMNVEV (reference sequence). There are 17 residues in the CDR3. V lost 6 bases, J lost 4 bases, and 16 bases stayed unmatched. In nucleotides, the CDR3 is TGTGCCAGCAGCCCCACCTCGGGGGCGGGAGGTGGAGAGACCCAGTACTTC. This encodes CASSPTSGAGGGETQYF.

V is TRBV20-1 and J is TRBJ1-5; D may be TRBD1 (5 bases). The germline V gene has CDR1 DFQATT and CDR2 SNEGSKA (reference sequence). V was clipped by 3 bases and J by 3 bases, with 15 bases between them. The CDR3 length is 15 residues. The CDR3 DNA reads TGCAGTGCTAGCGAAACTTCAGGGTACAATCAGCCCCAGCATTTT. It is translated as CSASETSGYNQPQHF.

The chain is built from TRBV9 and TRBJ2-1; D possibly uses TRBD1 or TRBD2 (6 bases each). The germline V gene has CDR1 SGDLS and CDR2 YYNGEE. CDR3 length: 14 amino acids. V shed 3 bases and J shed 9 bases, with 16 bases lying between them. CDR3: CASSAGTRRGEQFF. The CDR3 DNA sequence: TGTGCCAGCAGCGCTGGGACTCGCAGGGGTGAGCAGTTCTTC.

This clonotype has a handful of counts. The chain has TRBV5-4 and TRBJ2-3; 10 bases fit TRBD1. CDR3 size: 16 residues. Per the germline V gene, CDR1 is SGHNT and CDR2 is YYREEE (reference sequence). The trim removed 0 bases at V and 2 bases at J, leaving 3 bases unmatched. CDR3 coding DNA: TGTGCCAGCAGCTTGGGACAGGGGGCACACACAGATACGCAGTATTTT. Translation: CASSLGQGAHTDTQYF. The full variable domain, its missing parts supplied by reference TRBV5-4 and TRBJ2-3, is ETGVTQSPTHLIKTRGQQVTLRCSSQSGHNTVSWYQQALGQGPQFIFQYYREEENGRGNFPPRFSGLQFPNYSSELNVNALELDDSALYLCASSLGQGAHTDTQYFGPGTRLTVL.

This clonotype was counted between two and nine times. V gene TRBV30 combines with J gene TRBJ1-4; unclear D gene. There are 13 residues in the CDR3. V gave up 1 base and J gave up 6 bases, with 9 bases separating them. The germline V gene encodes CDR1 GTSNPN and CDR2 SVGIG (reference sequence). This CDR3 reads CAWSGAGYEKLFF. As DNA, the CDR3 is TGTGCCTGGAGTGGGGCCGGGTATGAAAAACTGTTTTTT.

Points on this clonotype: Just one base apart from a much larger clone, this may be a read error. The chain joins TRBV29-1 to TRBJ2-1; 8 nucleotides match TRBD2. This CDR3 is 15 amino acids long. The ends lost 2 bases at V and 8 bases at J; junction bases unmatched: 11. CDR1 is SQVTM and CDR2 is ANQGSEA in the germline V gene. The CDR3 DNA reads TGCAGCGTTGAAAGGGCGGGGGGAAGCTTCGATGAGCAGTTCTTC. Encoded protein: CSVERAGGSFDEQFF.

At least ten counts were recorded for this clonotype. This rearrangement joins TRBV5-1 to TRBJ2-7; tentatively, D is TRBD1 or TRBD2 (6 bases each). CDR3 length: 13 amino acids. Trimming removed 6 bases from V and 6 bases from J, with 16 bases in between. Germline V gene sequence: CDR1 SGHRS, CDR2 YFSETQ. Here the CDR3 DNA reads TGCGCCAGCAACCGGGACTGGGGGGCCGAGCAGTACTTC. This encodes CASNRDWGAEQYF. The full variable domain, completed using reference TRBV5-1 and TRBJ2-7, is KAGVTQTPRYLIKTRGQQVTLSCSPISGHRSVSWYQQTPGQGLQFLFEYFSETQRNKGNFPGRFSGRQFSNSRSEMNVSTLELGDSALYLCASNRDWGAEQYFGPGTRLTVT.

The genes are TRBV6-4 and TRBJ2-4; 9 nucleotides align to TRBD2. The V and J ends lost 0 bases and 7 bases, in that order; junction bases with no gene match: 7. Looked up from germline, CDR1 is MRHNA and CDR2 is SNTAGT. This CDR3 contains 16 residues. CDR3 in amino acids: CASSDSPEREANIQYF. The CDR3, as DNA: TGTGCCAGCAGTGACTCGCCGGAGCGGGAGGCTAACATTCAGTACTTC.

V and J are TRBV19 and TRBJ2-7, with 15 bases aligning to TRBD2. CDR1 and CDR2 (germline): LNHDA, SQIVND (reference sequence). The CDR3 covers 15 residues. The trim removed 4 bases at V and 4 bases at J, leaving 2 bases unmatched. CDR3 sequence: CASSTGTSGRYEQYF. The DNA of the CDR3 is TGTGCCAGTAGTACGGGGACTAGCGGGAGGTACGAGCAGTACTTC.

The genes are TRBV11-1 and TRBJ2-6; D remains ambiguous. The CDR3 runs 12 residues. V was trimmed by 5 bases and J by 2 bases, leaving 1 base between them. Germline values: CDR1 SGHAT, CDR2 FQDESV (reference sequence). The CDR3 protein is CASSPGANVLTF. CDR3 nucleotides: TGTGCCAGCAGCCCTGGGGCCAACGTCCTGACTTTC.

Note on this clonotype: This likely comes from a read error, as the CDR3 has no conserved phenylalanine or tryptophan at its end. The DNA is omitted, as the CDR3 cannot be located on it reliably, and the CDR3 follows TCRdb's listing. J is TRBJ2-7 and V is TRBV11-3; TRBD1, the table's D call, was not compared with the DNA. Per the germline V gene, CDR1 is SGHNT and CDR2 is YENEEA. Inclusive of both ends, the CDR3 amounts to 13 amino acids. The CDR3 sequence is CASSSPPFYERYY.

The chain recombines TRBV12-3 or TRBV12-4 with TRBJ1-6; 7 nucleotides align to TRBD1. The length of the CDR3 is 14 residues. J was trimmed by 9 bases and V by 2 bases; bases with no gene match: 4. As DNA, the CDR3 is TGTGCCAGCAGTTTACGACAGGGTCTTTCACCCCTCCACTTT. This codes for CASSLRQGLSPLHF.

This clonotype appeared a single time. The DNA is omitted, as the CDR3 cannot be located on it reliably, and the CDR3 follows TCRdb's listing. The V call is TRBV4-2, the J call TRBJ1-5. In germline, CDR1 is LGHNA, CDR2 YNFKEQ. The CDR3 has 22 amino acids, counting both end residues. CDR3 region: CVSSQTSAYEQYFGPGNQPQHF.

This rearrangement joins TRBV7-6 to TRBJ1-1, with a tentative D call TRBD1 (6 bases). Trimming pared 6 bases from V and 0 bases from J, leaving 14 bases between. Germline V gene data show CDR1 as SGHVS and CDR2 as FNYEAQ. The CDR3 length is 15 residues. CDR3 amino acids: CASSSWTAMNTEAFF. CDR3 DNA: TGTGCCAGCAGTTCCTGGACAGCGATGAACACTGAAGCTTTCTTT.

The chain joins TRBV7-9 to TRBJ1-2, with D possibly matching TRBD1 (5 bases). Germline values: CDR1 SEHNR, CDR2 FQNEAQ (reference sequence). Deletions cut 2 bases from V and 6 bases from J, with 13 bases between. This CDR3 has 14 residues. The CDR3, as DNA: TGTGCCAGCAGCTTATTCGGGGGATTCGATGGCTACACCTTC. This sequence encodes CASSLFGGFDGYTF. The whole variable domain, remainder taken from reference TRBV7-9 and TRBJ1-2, is DTGVSQNPRHKITKRGQNVTFRCDPISEHNRLYWYRQTLGQGPEFLTYFQNEAQLEKSRLLSDRFSAERPKGSFSTLEIQRTEQGDSAMYLCASSLFGGFDGYTFGSGTRLTVV.

The DNA for the CDR3 is TGTGCCAGCAGCTTACCCAGCTCCTACGAGCAGTACTTC. As protein: CASSLPSSYEQYF. This chain connects TRBV7-8 to TRBJ2-7; the D is unclear. V lost 2 bases and J 0 bases, leaving 5 bases between the germline ends. The CDR3 runs to 13 residues. Germline values: CDR1 SGHVS, CDR2 FQNEAQ. The full variable domain, in which reference TRBV7-8 and TRBJ2-7 provide the parts outside the CDR3, is GAGVSQSPRYKVAKRGQDVALRCDPISGHVSLFWYQQALGQGPEFLTYFQNEAQLDKSGLPSDRFFAERPEGSVSTLKIQRTQQEDSAVYLCASSLPSSYEQYFGPGTRLTVT.

The rearrangement joins TRBV29-1 to TRBJ1-2; D gene ambiguous. With 0 bases removed from V and 2 bases from J, the gap between germline ends came to 7 bases. The CDR3 spans 13 residues. Germline lookup yields CDR1 SQVTM and CDR2 ANQGSEA. The CDR3 loop is CSVEDYENYGYTF. The CDR3 DNA is TGCAGCGTTGAAGATTACGAGAACTATGGCTACACCTTC.

This clonotype has just a few counts. J is TRBJ2-6 and V is TRBV10-3; no firm D call. This CDR3 comprises 11 residues. Germline V gives CDR1 ENHRY, CDR2 SYGVKD. Trimming left V 7 bases short and J 12 bases short, with 10 bases between. The CDR3 sequence is CAITNTSVLTF. The CDR3 bases are TGTGCCATCACCAACACCAGCGTCCTGACTTTC.

The rearrangement joins TRBV9 to TRBJ1-1; TRBD1 is a possible D gene (5 bases). Per the germline V gene, CDR1 is SGDLS and CDR2 is YYNGEE. CDR3 length equals 16 residues. The V and J ends lost 0 bases and 5 bases respectively, with 17 bases between them. The CDR3 protein is CASSVGGTRVVTEAFF. CDR3 in DNA: TGTGCCAGCAGCGTAGGGGGGACGAGAGTGGTAACTGAAGCTTTCTTT.

This chain's CDR3 is CASSYGLSNQPQHF. CDR3 bases: TGTGCCAGCAGTTACGGGTTGAGCAATCAGCCCCAGCATTTT. The chain recombines TRBV25-1 with TRBJ1-5; no clear D gene. This CDR3 region has 14 residues. Looked up from germline, CDR1 is MGHDK and CDR2 is SYGVNS. V was trimmed by 5 bases and J by 1 base, leaving 9 bases between them.

Details on this clonotype: At one boundary the junction diverges from the germline segment, which might be a read error. V usage is TRBV10-2 and J usage is TRBJ2-7, with D perhaps matching TRBD2 (5 bases). CDR1 WSHSY and CDR2 SAAADI come from the germline V gene. This CDR3 has 14 amino acids. The CDR3 sequence: CASSATGRDYEQYF. For the CDR3, the DNA is TGTGCCAGCAGTGCCACCGGTCGGGACTACGAGCAGTACTTC.

This chain connects TRBV3-1 to TRBJ2-5; 10 positions match TRBD2. With 4 bases clipped from V and 5 bases from J, the junction kept 7 bases outside the gene matches. The CDR3 totals 15 residues. Germline values: CDR1 LGHDT, CDR2 YNNKEL (reference sequence). CDR3 residues: CASSRGLADGETQYF. CDR3 sequence (DNA): TGTGCCAGCAGCCGTGGACTAGCGGACGGGGAGACCCAGTACTTC.

This clonotype was recorded at least ten times. The chain links TRBV28 to TRBJ2-7, with 8 bases lining up with TRBD1. V was clipped by 10 bases and J by 9 bases; unmatched bases: 17. The CDR3 totals 14 residues. The germline V gene encodes CDR1 MDHEN and CDR2 SYDVKM. The CDR3 spells CATAPGTGQLGQYF. DNA of the CDR3: TGTGCCACCGCTCCCGGGACAGGTCAACTCGGGCAGTACTTC.

This clonotype was recorded many times. J is TRBJ2-7 and V is TRBV6-1, with a possible D match to TRBD1 (5 bases). CDR1 is MNHNS, CDR2 SASEGT, per germline. The V and J ends lost 7 bases and 2 bases respectively, with 9 bases between them. CDR3 size: 12 residues. CDR3 protein: CASTDSAYEQYF. CDR3 nucleotide sequence: TGTGCCAGCACCGACAGTGCCTACGAGCAGTACTTC.

The chain links TRBV6-7 to TRBJ2-5; perhaps TRBD2 as D (5 bases). TRBV6-7 is an ORF for which the function is uncertain. This CDR3 spans 14 amino acids. Trimming took off 4 bases at V and 5 bases at J, with 14 bases between the two ends. DNA for the CDR3: TGTGCCAGCAGTTTAGCCCCCTCGGGGGAGACCCAGTACTTC. Translated: CASSLAPSGETQYF.

This clonotype appeared a few times. This chain links TRBV6-1 with TRBJ1-2, with D possibly TRBD1 on 5 matching bases. The CDR3 has 14 amino acids. V lost 5 bases to trimming and J lost 8 bases, with 18 bases between them. The V gene's germline CDR1 is MNHNS and CDR2 SASEGT. The CDR3 DNA reads TGTGCCAGCAGTTTGGACAATCCATTGGGCGGCTACACCTTC. It yields the protein CASSLDNPLGGYTF.

This clonotype was observed many times. The V call is TRBV6-1, the J call TRBJ2-3, with TRBD2 matching 7 bases. Germline CDR1 MNHNS, CDR2 SASEGT. Trimming removed 6 bases from V and 6 bases from J; junction bases left unmatched: 9. This CDR3 has 14 amino acids. Written as DNA, the CDR3 is TGTGCCAGCAGGGCCAGCGGGGACGCGGATACGCAGTATTTT. This gives the protein CASRASGDADTQYF.